A single sample is the source of the 5 T cell receptor beta chains below, sequenced in a study of T cells in tuberculosis. Documented time point: new active TB diagnosis, blood taken before or within 7 days of starting treatment. Data came from immunoSEQ multiplex PCR; TCRdb stores just in-frame clones and leaves some out. The sample yields 25,000 to 35,000 clones, around 86% seen once. Sequencing used PBMCs, obtained at tuberculosis diagnosis. All receptors come from an adult with tuberculosis.

This sequence joins TRBV5-1 and TRBJ2-2; TRBD2 matches at 8 bases. The V and J ends lost 4 bases and 6 bases, in that order; junction bases with no gene match: 2. There are 13 residues in the CDR3. The germline CDR1 and CDR2 sequences are SGHRS and YFSETQ. In DNA, the CDR3 is TGCGCCAGCAGCAACGGGGGGGCCGGGGAGCTGTTTTTT. It specifies CASSNGGAGELFF.

The chain uses TRBV4-2 and TRBJ2-3; D remains unclear. CDR1 and CDR2 (germline): LGHNA, YNFKEQ. The CDR3 totals 15 residues. V gave up 0 bases and J gave up 0 bases, with 7 bases separating them. The CDR3 loop is CASSQESGSTDTQYF. CDR3 nucleotide sequence: TGTGCCAGCAGCCAAGAATCCGGGAGCACAGATACGCAGTATTTT.

A single count supports this clone. This chain uses TRBV27 with TRBJ2-1; TRBD2 agrees at 14 bases. V shed 10 bases and J 7 bases; nucleotides not matched to a gene: 12. CDR1 and CDR2 from the germline V gene are MNHEY and SMNVEV (reference sequence). The CDR3 runs 16 residues. The CDR3 nucleotides read TGTGCCATCAAGACTAGCGGGGGGGCGGGTTGGAATGAGCAGTTCTTC. Its protein product is CAIKTSGGAGWNEQFF.

The chain is built from TRBV29-1 and TRBJ2-1; no reliable D call. Trimming pared 0 bases from V and 5 bases from J, leaving 5 bases between. CDR1 is SQVTM, CDR2 ANQGSEA, per germline. The CDR3 covers 12 residues. The CDR3 reads CSVEDLDNEQFF. The CDR3 DNA reads as TGCAGCGTTGAAGATCTAGACAATGAGCAGTTCTTC.

This clone was seen a handful of times. The genes are TRBV7-2 and TRBJ1-2, with a weak D call TRBD1 (5 bases). Between the trimmed V and J ends, which lost 5 bases and 8 bases, there was a span of 12 bases. The germline V gene has CDR1 SGHTA and CDR2 FQGNSA. The CDR3 length is 12 residues. The CDR3 loop is CASSPWGEGYTF. The CDR3 DNA reads as TGTGCCAGCAGCCCCTGGGGGGAGGGCTACACCTTC.